This TCR beta chain was identified during a study of blood T cell repertoires in COVID-19. As for the study in general: COVID-19 samples from acute and convalescent phases originated in the United States, Italy and Spain. From T cells, B-cell-depleted T cells, or PBMCs came the material, which was cDNA or gDNA.

Under the authors' procedure: For nucleated cells, counts were estimated from reference gene primer amplification. Sequencing used immunoSEQ multiplex PCR; TCRdb keeps in-frame clones, though not all of them. That table furnishes V, J and clone size, whereas the DNA furnished D and trimming. In the table there are tens of thousands of clones, approximately 88% of which are singletons. The V and J ends lost 5 bases and 1 base respectively, with 9 bases between them. Germline lookup yields CDR1 LNHDA and CDR2 SQIVND (reference sequence). The CDR3 extends over 13 amino acids. The count of this clone is one.

This receptor was identified in a man between 70 and 80 years old with active COVID-19. The sequencing sample was made of peripheral blood. The chain has TRBV19 and TRBJ2-7; D gene unclear. DNA for the CDR3: TGTGCCAGTAGTGAGCCGTCTTCCTACGAGCAGTACTTC. It translates to CASSEPSSYEQYF. Combining the CDR3 with reference TRBV19 and TRBJ2-7 gives the whole variable domain DGGITQSPKYLFRKEGQNVTLSCEQNLNHDAMYWYRQDPGQGLRLIYYSQIVNDFQKGDIAEGYSVSREKKESFPLTVTSAQKNPTAFYLCASSEPSSYEQYFGPGTRLTVT.